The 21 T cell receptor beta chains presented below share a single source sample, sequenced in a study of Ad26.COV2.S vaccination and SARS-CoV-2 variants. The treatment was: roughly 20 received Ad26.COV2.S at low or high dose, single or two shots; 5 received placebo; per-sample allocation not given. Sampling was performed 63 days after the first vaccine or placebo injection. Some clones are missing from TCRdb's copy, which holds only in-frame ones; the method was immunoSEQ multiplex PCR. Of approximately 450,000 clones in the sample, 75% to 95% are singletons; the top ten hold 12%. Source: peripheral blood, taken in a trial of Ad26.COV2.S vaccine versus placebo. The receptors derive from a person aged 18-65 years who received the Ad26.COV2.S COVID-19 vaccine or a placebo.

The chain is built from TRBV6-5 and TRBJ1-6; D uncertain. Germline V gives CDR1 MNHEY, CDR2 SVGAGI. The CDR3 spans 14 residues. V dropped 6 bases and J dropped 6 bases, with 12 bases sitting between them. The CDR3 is CASSPRGLNSPLHF. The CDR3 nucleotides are TGTGCCAGCAGCCCCCGGGGTCTTAATTCACCCCTCCACTTT.

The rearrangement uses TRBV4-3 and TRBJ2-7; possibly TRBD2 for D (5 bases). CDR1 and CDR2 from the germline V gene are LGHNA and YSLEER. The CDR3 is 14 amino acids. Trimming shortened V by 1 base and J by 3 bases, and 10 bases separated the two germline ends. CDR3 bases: TGCGCCAGCAGCCAAGTTCCTAGCAGCTACGAGCAGTACTTC. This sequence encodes CASSQVPSSYEQYF.

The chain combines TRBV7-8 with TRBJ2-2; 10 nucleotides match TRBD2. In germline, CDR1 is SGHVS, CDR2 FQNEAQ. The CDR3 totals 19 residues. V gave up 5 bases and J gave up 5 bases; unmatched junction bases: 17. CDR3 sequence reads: CASSRPPALAGSRTGELFF. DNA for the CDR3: TGTGCCAGCAGCCGACCCCCGGCACTAGCGGGAAGTAGGACCGGGGAGCTGTTTTTT.

The CDR3 DNA reads as TGTGCCAGCAGTACAGATTTCTACGAGCAGTACTTC. Its translation is CASSTDFYEQYF. The rearrangement joins TRBV11-2 to TRBJ2-7; the D is unclear. The CDR3 is made up of 12 amino acids. Looked up from germline, CDR1 is SGHAT and CDR2 is FQNNGV. Trimming took off 6 bases at V and 3 bases at J, with 9 bases between the two ends.

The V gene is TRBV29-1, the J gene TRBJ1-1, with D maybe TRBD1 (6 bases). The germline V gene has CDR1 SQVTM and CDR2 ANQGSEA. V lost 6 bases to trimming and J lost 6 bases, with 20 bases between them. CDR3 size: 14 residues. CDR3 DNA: TGCAGCGTCCAACCGGGGGGCAGCCTTGCTGAAGCTTTCTTT. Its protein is CSVQPGGSLAEAFF.

In DNA form, the CDR3 reads TGTGCCAGCAGTTACACGAGAGGCAGGGCGAACACTGAAGCTTTCTTT. Protein sequence: CASSYTRGRANTEAFF. J is TRBJ1-1 and V is TRBV6-2 or TRBV6-3; TRBD1 might be the D (5 bases). CDR1 and CDR2 (germline): MNHEY, SVGEGT. The germline V and J ends were trimmed by 2 bases and 1 base, with 14 bases remaining between them. This CDR3 contains 16 residues.

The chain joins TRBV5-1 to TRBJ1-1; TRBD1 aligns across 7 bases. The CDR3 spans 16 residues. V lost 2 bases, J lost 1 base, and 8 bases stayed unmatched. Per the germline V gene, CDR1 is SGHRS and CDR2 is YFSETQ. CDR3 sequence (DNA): TGCGCCAGCAGCTTTCCCTCAGGGGGGGGGAACACTGAAGCTTTCTTT. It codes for CASSFPSGGGNTEAFF.

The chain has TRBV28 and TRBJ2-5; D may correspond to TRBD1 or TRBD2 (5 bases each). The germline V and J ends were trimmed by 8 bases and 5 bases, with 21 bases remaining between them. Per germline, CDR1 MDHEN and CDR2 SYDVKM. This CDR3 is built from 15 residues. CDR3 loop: CASDHGVGVSETQYF. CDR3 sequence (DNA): TGTGCCAGCGATCACGGGGTAGGGGTTTCGGAGACCCAGTACTTC. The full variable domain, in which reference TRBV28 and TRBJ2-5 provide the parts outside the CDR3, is DVKVTQSSRYLVKRTGEKVFLECVQDMDHENMFWYRQDPGLGLRLIYFSYDVKMKEKGDIPEGYSVSREKKERFSLILESASTNQTSMYLCASDHGVGVSETQYFGPGTRLLVL.

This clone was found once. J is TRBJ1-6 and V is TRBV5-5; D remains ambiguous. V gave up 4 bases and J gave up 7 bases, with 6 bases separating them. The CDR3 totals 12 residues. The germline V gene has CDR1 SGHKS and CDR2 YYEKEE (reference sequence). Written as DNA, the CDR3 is TGTGCCAGCAGCGCGGCCAATTCACCCCTCCACTTT. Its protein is CASSAANSPLHF.

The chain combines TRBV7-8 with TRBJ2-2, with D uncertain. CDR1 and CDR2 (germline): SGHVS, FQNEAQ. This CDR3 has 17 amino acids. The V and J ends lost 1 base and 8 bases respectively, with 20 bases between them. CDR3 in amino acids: CASSLVSPHVVLGELFF. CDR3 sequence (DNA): TGTGCCAGCAGCTTAGTCTCCCCCCACGTGGTTTTGGGGGAGCTGTTTTTT.

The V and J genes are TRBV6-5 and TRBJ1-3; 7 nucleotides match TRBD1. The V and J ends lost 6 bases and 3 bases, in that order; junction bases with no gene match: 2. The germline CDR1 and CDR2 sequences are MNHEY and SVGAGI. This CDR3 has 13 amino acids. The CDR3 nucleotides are TGTGCCAGCAGACAGGGGAATGGAAACACCATATATTTT. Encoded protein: CASRQGNGNTIYF.

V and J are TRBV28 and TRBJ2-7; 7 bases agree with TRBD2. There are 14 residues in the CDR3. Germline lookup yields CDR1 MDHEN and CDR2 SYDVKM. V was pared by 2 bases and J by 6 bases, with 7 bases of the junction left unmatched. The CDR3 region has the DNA TGTGCCAGCAGTTTAATGCGCGGGAGTTCCGAGCAGTACTTC. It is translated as CASSLMRGSSEQYF.

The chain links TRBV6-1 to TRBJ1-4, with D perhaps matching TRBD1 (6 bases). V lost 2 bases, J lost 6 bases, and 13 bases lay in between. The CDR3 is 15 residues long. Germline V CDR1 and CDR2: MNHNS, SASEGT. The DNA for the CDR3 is TGTGCCAGCAGTGAACTGGGGGCAGACTATGAAAAACTGTTTTTT. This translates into CASSELGADYEKLFF.

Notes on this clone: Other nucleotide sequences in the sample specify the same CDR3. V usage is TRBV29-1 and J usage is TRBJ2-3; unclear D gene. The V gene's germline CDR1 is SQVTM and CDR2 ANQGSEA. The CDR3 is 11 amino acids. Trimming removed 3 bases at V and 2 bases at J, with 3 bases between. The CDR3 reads CSVENTDTQYF. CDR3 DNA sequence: TGCAGCGTTGAGAACACAGATACGCAGTATTTT.

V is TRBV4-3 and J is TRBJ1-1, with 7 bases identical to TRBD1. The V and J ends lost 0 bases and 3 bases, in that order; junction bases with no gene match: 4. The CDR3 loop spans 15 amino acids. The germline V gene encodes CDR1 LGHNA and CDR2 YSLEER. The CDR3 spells CASSQDSQGHTEAFF. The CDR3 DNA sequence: TGCGCCAGCAGCCAAGACTCACAGGGGCACACTGAAGCTTTCTTT.

The CDR3 reads CASSPGQRDGYTF. For the CDR3, the DNA is TGTGCCAGCTCACCGGGACAAAGAGACGGCTACACCTTC. The chain employs TRBV18 and TRBJ1-2; TRBD1 might be the D (6 bases). The V gene lost 3 bases and the J gene lost 8 bases, with 13 bases spanning the gap. The germline CDR1 and CDR2 sequences are KGHSH and LQKENI. This CDR3 has 13 residues.

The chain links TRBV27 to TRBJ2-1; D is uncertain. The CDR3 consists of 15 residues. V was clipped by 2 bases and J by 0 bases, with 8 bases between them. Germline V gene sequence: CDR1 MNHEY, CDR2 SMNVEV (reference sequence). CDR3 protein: CASSLILSSYNEQFF. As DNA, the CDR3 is TGTGCCAGCAGTTTAATCTTGAGCTCCTACAATGAGCAGTTCTTC.

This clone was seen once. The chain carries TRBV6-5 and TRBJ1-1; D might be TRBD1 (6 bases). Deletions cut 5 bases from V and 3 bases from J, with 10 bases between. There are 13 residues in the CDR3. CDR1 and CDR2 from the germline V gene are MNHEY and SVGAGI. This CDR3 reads CASSMQGHTEAFF. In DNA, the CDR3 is TGTGCCAGCAGTATGCAGGGGCACACTGAAGCTTTCTTT.

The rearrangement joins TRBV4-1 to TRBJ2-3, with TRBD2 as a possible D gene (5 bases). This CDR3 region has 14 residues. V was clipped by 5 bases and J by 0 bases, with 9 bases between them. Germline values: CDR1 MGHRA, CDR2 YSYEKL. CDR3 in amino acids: CASSFSESTDTQYF. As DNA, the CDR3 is TGCGCCAGCAGCTTTAGCGAGAGCACAGATACGCAGTATTTT.

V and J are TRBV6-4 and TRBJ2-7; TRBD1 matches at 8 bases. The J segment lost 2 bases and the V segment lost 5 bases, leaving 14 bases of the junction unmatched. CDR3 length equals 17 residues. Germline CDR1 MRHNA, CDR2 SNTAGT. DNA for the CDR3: TGTGCCAGCAGTTCATCGCGAGACAGGGGCCCAACCTACGAGCAGTACTTC. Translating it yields CASSSSRDRGPTYEQYF.

In nucleotides, the CDR3 is TGCAGCGTCCCCCGGGGGGAAGGGCGGAACGAGCAGTACTTC. This gives the protein CSVPRGEGRNEQYF. The V gene is TRBV29-1, the J gene TRBJ2-7; 7 positions match TRBD2. This CDR3 has 14 residues. Looked up from germline, CDR1 is SQVTM and CDR2 is ANQGSEA. Germline trimming cut 6 bases from V and 5 bases from J; bases unmatched to any gene: 13.